This TCR beta chain derives from a study of type 1 and type 2 diabetes patients. About the study: Donors were type 1 diabetes, type 2 diabetes, or nondiabetic controls.

A remark on this clonotype: At one end, the junction sequence differs from germline, possibly due to a read error.

CDR1 GTSNPN and CDR2 SVGIG come from the germline V gene (reference sequence). The CDR3 covers 15 residues. The PCR template was genomic DNA. A primer set of 30 forward and 13 reverse primers amplified the CDR3. Via MiXCR, TCRdb re-called the multiplex PCR reads, giving one row per CDR3 protein. The table records around 300,000 distinct CDR3 sequences, roughly 50% of them present only once. Sequencing input: peripheral blood mononuclear cells (PBMCs). The genes are TRBV30 and TRBJ2-2; 13 bases align to TRBD2. The receptor's source is a man aged 18-30 years with type 2 diabetes. The CDR3 DNA reads as TGTGCCTGGGACAGGACTAGCGGGAGTTACGGGGAGCTGTCTTTT. This gives the protein CAWDRTSGSYGELSF.